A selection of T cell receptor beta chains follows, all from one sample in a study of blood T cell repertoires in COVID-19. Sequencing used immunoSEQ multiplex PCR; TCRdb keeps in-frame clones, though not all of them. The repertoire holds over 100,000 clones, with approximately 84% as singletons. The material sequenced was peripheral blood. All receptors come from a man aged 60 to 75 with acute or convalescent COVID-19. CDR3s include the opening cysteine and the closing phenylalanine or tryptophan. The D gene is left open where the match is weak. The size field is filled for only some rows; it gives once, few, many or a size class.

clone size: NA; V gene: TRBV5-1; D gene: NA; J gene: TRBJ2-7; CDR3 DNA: TGCGCCAGCAGCCTAAGCGTGTACGAGCAGTACTTC; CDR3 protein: CASSLSVYEQYF
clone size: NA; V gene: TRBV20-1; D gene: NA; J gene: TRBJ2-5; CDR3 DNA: TGCAGTGCTAGTAACGGGAAAGAGACCCAGTACTTC; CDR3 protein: CSASNGKETQYF
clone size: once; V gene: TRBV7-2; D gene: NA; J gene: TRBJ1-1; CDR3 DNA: TGTGCCAGCAGCTTATCCCCCGGGAAAGAAGCTTTCTTT; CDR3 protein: CASSLSPGKEAFF
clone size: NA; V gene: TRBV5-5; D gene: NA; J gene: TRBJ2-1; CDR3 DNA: TGTGCCAGCAGCTTGCAGGATCGGACCTACAATGAGCAGTTCTTC; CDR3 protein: CASSLQDRTYNEQFF
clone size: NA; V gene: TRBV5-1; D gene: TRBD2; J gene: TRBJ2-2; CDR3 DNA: TGCGCCAGCAGCGCGCGACTAGCGGCCGGGGAGCTGTTTTTT; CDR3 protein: CASSARLAAGELFF
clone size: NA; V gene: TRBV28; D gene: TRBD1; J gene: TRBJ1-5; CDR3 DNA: TGTGCCAGCAGTTTAAGCTGGGACAGGGCCCAGCATTTT; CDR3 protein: CASSLSWDRAQHF
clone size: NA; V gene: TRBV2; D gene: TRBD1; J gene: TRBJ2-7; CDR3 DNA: TGTGCCAGCAGTGAAGTGGGGCAGGGGGCAAACGAGCAGTACTTC; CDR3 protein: CASSEVGQGANEQYF
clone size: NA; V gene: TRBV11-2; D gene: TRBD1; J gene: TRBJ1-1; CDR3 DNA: TGTGCCAGCAGTGAGGGACAGCTGAACACTGAAGCTTTCTTT; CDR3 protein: CASSEGQLNTEAFF
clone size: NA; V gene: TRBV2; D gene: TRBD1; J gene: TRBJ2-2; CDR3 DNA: TGTGCCAGCAGGCAACAGGGGGCCGGGGAGCTGTTTTTT; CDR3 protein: CASRQQGAGELFF
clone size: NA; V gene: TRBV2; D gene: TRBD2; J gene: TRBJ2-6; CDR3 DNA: TGTGCCAGCAGTTGGGGGGGCTCTGGGGCCAACGTCCTGACTTTC; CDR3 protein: CASSWGGSGANVLTF
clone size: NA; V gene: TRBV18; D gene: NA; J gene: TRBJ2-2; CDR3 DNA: TGTGCCAGCTCACTAGGGGGGGACACCGGGGAGCTGTTTTTT; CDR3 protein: CASSLGGDTGELFF
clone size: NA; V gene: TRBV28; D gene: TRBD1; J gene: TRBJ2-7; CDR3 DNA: TGTGCCAGCAGTGCCCGGACAGGGTCGTACTTC; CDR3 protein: CASSARTGSYF
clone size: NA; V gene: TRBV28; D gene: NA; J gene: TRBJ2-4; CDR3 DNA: TGTGCCAGCAGTTTATACGGGTCTCTAGCCAAAAACATTCAGTACTTC; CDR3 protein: CASSLYGSLAKNIQYF
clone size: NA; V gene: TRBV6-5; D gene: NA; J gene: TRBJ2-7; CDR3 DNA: TGTGCCAGCAGGGACCCGGGGTCCTACGAGCAGTACTTC; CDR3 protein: CASRDPGSYEQYF
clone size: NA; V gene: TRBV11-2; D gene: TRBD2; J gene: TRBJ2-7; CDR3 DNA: TGTGCCAGCAGCTTAGGTCTAGCGGGAGGTTGGGAGCAGTACTTC; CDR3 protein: CASSLGLAGGWEQYF
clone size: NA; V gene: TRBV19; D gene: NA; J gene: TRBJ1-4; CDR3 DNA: TGTGCCAGTAGTATACAGGGGCCTAATGAAAAACTGTTTTTT; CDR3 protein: CASSIQGPNEKLFF
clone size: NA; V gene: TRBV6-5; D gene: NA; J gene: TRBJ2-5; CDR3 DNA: TGTGCCAGCAGTAACTCCAGGGGCCCAGGGACCCAGTACTTC; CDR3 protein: CASSNSRGPGTQYF
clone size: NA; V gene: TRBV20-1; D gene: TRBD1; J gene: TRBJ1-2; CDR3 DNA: TGCAGTGCCTGGACAGGGGGTGGCTACACCTTC; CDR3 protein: CSAWTGGGYTF
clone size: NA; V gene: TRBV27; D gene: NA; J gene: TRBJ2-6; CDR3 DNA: TGTGCCAGCAGTTCCTACAGGGCTGGGGCCAACGTCCTGACTTTC; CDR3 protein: CASSSYRAGANVLTF
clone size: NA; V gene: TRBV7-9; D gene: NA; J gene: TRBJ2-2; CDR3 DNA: TGTGCCAGCAGCTTAGTTGGGTCAGGCGGGGAGCTGTTTTTT; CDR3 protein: CASSLVGSGGELFF
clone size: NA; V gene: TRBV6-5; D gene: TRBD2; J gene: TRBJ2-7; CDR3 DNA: TGTGCCAGCAGTTTAGCGGGAGTCTACGAGCAGTACTTC; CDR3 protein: CASSLAGVYEQYF
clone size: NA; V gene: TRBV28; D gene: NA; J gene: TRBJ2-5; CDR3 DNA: TGTGCCAGCGTTGGAGGAATCCAAGAGACCCAGTACTTC; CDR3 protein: CASVGGIQETQYF
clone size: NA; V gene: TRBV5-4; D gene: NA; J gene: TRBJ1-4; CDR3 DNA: TGTGCCAGCAGCTTGGCCGGGGAGCCCAATGAAAAACTGTTTTTT; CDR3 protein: CASSLAGEPNEKLFF
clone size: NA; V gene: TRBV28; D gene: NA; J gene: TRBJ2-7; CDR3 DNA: TGTGCCAGCAGTTTATGGTCAGGGTTCTCCTACGAGCAGTACTTC; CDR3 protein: CASSLWSGFSYEQYF
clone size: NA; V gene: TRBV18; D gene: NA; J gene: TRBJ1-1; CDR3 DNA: TGTGCCAGCTCATCAGACTCCACTGAAGCTTTCTTT; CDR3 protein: CASSSDSTEAFF
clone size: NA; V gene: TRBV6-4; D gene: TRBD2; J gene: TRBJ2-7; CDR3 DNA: TGTGCCAGCAGTGATATAGTGGCGGCTAGCGGGAGTGGTTCGTACGAGCAGTACTTC; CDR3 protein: CASSDIVAASGSGSYEQYF
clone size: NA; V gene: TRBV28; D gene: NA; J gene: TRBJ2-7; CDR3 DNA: TGTGCCAGCAGTTTAGCCAGGGGTAAGGACGAGCAGTACTTC; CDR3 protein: CASSLARGKDEQYF
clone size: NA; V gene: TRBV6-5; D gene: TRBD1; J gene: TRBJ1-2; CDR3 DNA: TGTGCCAGCAGTTACGAACCGACAGGGGTGCTCTATGGCTACACCTTC; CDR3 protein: CASSYEPTGVLYGYTF
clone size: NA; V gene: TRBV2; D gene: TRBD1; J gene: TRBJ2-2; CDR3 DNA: TGTGCCAGCAGTTACTTGGGACAGGGGACCGGGGAGCTGTTTTTT; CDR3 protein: CASSYLGQGTGELFF
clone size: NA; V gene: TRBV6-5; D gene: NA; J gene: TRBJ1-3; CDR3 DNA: TGTGCCAGCAGCGACAGGAGCTCTGGAAACACCATATATTTT; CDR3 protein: CASSDRSSGNTIYF
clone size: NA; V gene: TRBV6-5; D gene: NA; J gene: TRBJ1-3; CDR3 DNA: TGTGCCAGCAGTTATCAGGGCTCTGGAAACACCATATATTTT; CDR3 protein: CASSYQGSGNTIYF
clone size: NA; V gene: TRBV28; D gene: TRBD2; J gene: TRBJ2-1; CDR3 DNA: TGTGCCAGCAGTTCTGGACTAGCGGGAGGGCACCTTTACAATGAGCAGTTCTTC; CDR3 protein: CASSSGLAGGHLYNEQFF
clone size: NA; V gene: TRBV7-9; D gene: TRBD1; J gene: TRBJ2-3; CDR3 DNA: TGTGCCAGCAGCACGGGGACAGGAGGGGCAGATACGCAGTATTTT; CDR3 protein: CASSTGTGGADTQYF
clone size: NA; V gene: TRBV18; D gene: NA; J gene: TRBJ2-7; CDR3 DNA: TGTGCCAGCTCAAATACAGGGTACCCCTACGAGCAGTACTTC; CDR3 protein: CASSNTGYPYEQYF
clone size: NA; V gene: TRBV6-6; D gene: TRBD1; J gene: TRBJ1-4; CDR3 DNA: TGTGCCAGCAGTTACTGGGACAGGGGAGAAAAACTGTTTTTT; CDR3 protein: CASSYWDRGEKLFF
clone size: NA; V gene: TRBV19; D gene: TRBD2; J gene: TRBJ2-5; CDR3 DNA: TGTGCCAGTAGCAAAGCGGGATCCGAGACCCAGTACTTC; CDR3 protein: CASSKAGSETQYF
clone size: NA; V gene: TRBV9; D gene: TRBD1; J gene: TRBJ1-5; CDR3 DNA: TGTGCCAGCAGCGAGACAGGGGGCAATCAGCCCCAGCATTTT; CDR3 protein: CASSETGGNQPQHF
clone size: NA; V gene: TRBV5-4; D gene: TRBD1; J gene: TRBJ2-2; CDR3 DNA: TGTGCCAGCAGCTCAGATCCGGTCGGACAGGGGGCATCCGGGGAGCTGTTTTTT; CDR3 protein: CASSSDPVGQGASGELFF
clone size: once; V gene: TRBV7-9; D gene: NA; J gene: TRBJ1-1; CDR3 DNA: TGTGCCAGCAGCTATACAGCCTCCGCTGAAGCTTTCTTT; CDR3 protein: CASSYTASAEAFF
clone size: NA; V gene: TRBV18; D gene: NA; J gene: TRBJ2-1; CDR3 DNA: TGTGCCAGCTCACCACCGAACCAGGGTGGCAACAATGAGCAGTTCTTC; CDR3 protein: CASSPPNQGGNNEQFF
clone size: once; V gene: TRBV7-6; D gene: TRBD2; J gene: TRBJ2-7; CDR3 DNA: TGTGCCAGCAGCTTAAAAGCGGGGACCTCCTACGAGCAGTACTTC; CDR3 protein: CASSLKAGTSYEQYF
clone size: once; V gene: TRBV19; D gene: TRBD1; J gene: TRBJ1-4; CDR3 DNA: TGTGCCAGTAGTATTACAGGGGGACGTGAAAAACTGTTTTTT; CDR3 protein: CASSITGGREKLFF
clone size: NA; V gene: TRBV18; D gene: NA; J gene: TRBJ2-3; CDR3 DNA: TGTGCCAGCTCACCCCCACCCCCGCAGGGTTGGAATACGCAGTATTTT; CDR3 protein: CASSPPPPQGWNTQYF
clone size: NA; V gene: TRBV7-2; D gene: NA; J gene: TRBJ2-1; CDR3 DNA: TGTGCCAGCAGCTTACAGACAAGCTCCTACAATGAGCAGTTCTTC; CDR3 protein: CASSLQTSSYNEQFF
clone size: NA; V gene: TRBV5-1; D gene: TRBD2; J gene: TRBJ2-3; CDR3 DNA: TGCGCCAGCAGCTGGGGACTAGCGGGAGATTTAGATACGCAGTATTTT; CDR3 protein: CASSWGLAGDLDTQYF
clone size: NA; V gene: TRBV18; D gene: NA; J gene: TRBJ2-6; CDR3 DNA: TGTGCCAGCTCACCACCGTTGTCAGGGTCTGGGGCCAACGTCCTGACTTTC; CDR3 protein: CASSPPLSGSGANVLTF
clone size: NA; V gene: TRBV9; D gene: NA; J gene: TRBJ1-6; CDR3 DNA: TGTGCCAGCGGCCGACAGGCCAGCTCCTATAATTCACCCCTCCACTTT; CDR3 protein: CASGRQASSYNSPLHF
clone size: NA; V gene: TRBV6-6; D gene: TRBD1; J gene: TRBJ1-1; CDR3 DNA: TGTGCCAGCAGTTGGGGACAGGGCCGTGGAGCTTTCTTT; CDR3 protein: CASSWGQGRGAFF
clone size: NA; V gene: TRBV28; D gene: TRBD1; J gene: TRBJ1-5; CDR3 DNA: TGTGCCAGCAGTTTATTTCTCAGGGGGCCCCTCAATCAGCCCCAGCATTTT; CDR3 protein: CASSLFLRGPLNQPQHF
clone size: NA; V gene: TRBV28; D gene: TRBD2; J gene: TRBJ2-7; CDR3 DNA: TGTGCCAGCAGTTTATCTAGCGGGACGTCCTACGAGCAGTACTTC; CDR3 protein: CASSLSSGTSYEQYF
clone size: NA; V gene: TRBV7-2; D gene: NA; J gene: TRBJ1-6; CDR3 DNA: TGTGCCAGCAGCTTAGCGGGCCGCGCTAATTCACCCCTCCACTTT; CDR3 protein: CASSLAGRANSPLHF
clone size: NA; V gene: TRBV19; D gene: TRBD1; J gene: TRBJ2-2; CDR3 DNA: TGTGCCAGTGGTAATCCGACAGGGGGCGCGAACGGGGAGCTGTTTTTT; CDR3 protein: CASGNPTGGANGELFF
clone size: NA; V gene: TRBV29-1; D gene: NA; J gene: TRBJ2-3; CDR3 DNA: TGCAGCGTTGCGGGTTCCCTAGATACGCAGTATTTT; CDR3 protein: CSVAGSLDTQYF
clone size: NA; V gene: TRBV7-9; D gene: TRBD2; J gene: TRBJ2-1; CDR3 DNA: TGTGCCAGCAGCTTAGGGGGGACTAGCGGAGTCTACAATGAGCAGTTCTTC; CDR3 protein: CASSLGGTSGVYNEQFF
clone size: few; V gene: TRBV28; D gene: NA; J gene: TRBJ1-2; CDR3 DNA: TGTGCCACCCTGGCATATAACTATGGCTACACCTTC; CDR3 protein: CATLAYNYGYTF
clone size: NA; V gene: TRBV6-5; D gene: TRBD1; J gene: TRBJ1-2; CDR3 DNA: TGTGCCAGCACCTTCTCTGGACAGGGAGCAGGCTACACCTTC; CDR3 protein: CASTFSGQGAGYTF
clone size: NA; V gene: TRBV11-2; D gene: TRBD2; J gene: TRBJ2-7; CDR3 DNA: TGTGCCAGCAGCTTGGGAGGGAGATACTACGAGCAGTACTTC; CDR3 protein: CASSLGGRYYEQYF
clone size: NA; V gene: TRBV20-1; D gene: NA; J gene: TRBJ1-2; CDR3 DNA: TGCAGTGCTAGTCTGGCCGCTTATGGCTACACCTTC; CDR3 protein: CSASLAAYGYTF
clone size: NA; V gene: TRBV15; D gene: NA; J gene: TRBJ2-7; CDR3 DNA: TGTGCCACCAGCAGAGATCTAAGCGGAAGCTCCTACGAGCAGTACTTC; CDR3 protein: CATSRDLSGSSYEQYF